The present entry profiles one T cell receptor (beta chain) with its context. This entry is derived from a study of blood T cell repertoires in COVID-19. Study background: Acute and convalescent COVID-19 specimens originated in the United States, Italy and Spain. From T cells, B-cell-depleted T cells, or PBMCs came the material, which was cDNA or gDNA.

This CDR3 spans 17 amino acids. Trimming shortened V by 0 bases and J by 0 bases, and 9 bases separated the two germline ends. Per the germline V gene, CDR1 is LNHNV and CDR2 is YYDKDF (reference sequence). As handled by the study authors: Nucleated cell counts were estimated from reference gene primer amplification. The assay was immunoSEQ multiplex PCR, and TCRdb's table has in-frame clones only and misses some. That table furnishes V, J and clone size, whereas the DNA furnished D and trimming. The sample gives about 220,000 clones, around 86% of which show up once; 10% is in the top ten. The sequenced material came from peripheral blood. The chain couples TRBV15 to TRBJ2-6; D unclear. This receptor was identified in a woman aged 50 to 60 with COVID-19, enrolled during active disease. CDR3 DNA sequence: TGTGCCACCAGCAGAGATATGCGCCCCTCTGGGGCCAACGTCCTGACTTTC. Translation gives CATSRDMRPSGANVLTF.